This entry concerns a single T cell receptor beta chain. Its cognate antigen is unknown. Trimming cost V 2 bases and J 0 bases, with 8 bases left between them. The CDR3 length is 15 residues. The germline V gene has CDR1 SGHRS and CDR2 YFSETQ. The PCR made use of 60 Vbeta and 13 Jbeta primers. Generated by immunoSEQ multiplex PCR, the TCRdb table keeps only in-frame clones and is missing some. The sample yields about 76,000 clones, of which the top ten take up roughly 5.2%. This entry is derived from a study of cytomegalovirus exposure and HLA in healthy donors. Overall study: As an earlier analysis found, some 170 million T cells yielded about 120 million unique TCR beta sequences. General study findings and limits: The study dropped some indistinguishable V segments, TRBV6-2 and TRBV6-3 among them. In an earlier analysis, most TCR beta V segments were productive about 87% or about 30% of the time.

The chain combines TRBV5-1 with TRBJ1-4, with a possible D match to TRBD1 (6 bases). The sequence was obtained from a middle-aged woman in good health and CMV-seropositive. Sequencing was done on a sample of PBMCs. CDR3 amino acids: CASSFGTSTNEKLFF. The DNA for the CDR3 is TGCGCCAGCAGCTTCGGGACATCAACTAATGAAAAACTGTTTTTT.